These T cell receptor beta chains were read from a single sample in a study of shared clonotypes between healthy human individuals. Clones were read by immunoSEQ multiplex PCR, and TCRdb kept only the in-frame ones, dropping some. This table has 850,000 to 1,200,000 clones, approximately 76% appearing once. Specimen: memory CD4+ T cells sorted from blood. The receptors derive from a man aged 18 to 29 in good health. The CDR3 runs from the conserved cysteine through the conserved F or W. The D gene is left open where the match is weak. Some rows have no size entry. The others give once, few or many, or a class for an expanded clone.

CDR3	DNA	D	size	V	J
CASSLGLAAGELFF	TGCGCCAGCAGCTTAGGGCTAGCAGCCGGGGAGCTGTTTTTT	-	-	TRBV5-1	TRBJ2-2
CASSPRTGLLEKLFF	TGTGCCAGCAGCCCCAGGACAGGGTTACTGGAAAAACTGTTTTTT	TRBD1	-	TRBV7-8	TRBJ1-4
CASSLPGQHNEKLFF	TGCGCCAGCAGTCTTCCGGGACAGCACAATGAAAAACTGTTTTTT	TRBD1	-	TRBV4-1	TRBJ1-4
CASSVGDRVSSPLHF	TGTGCCAGCAGCGTAGGGGACAGGGTATCCTCACCCCTCCACTTT	TRBD1	few	TRBV9	TRBJ1-6
CASRGGLAGGNEQFF	TGTGCCAGCAGGGGAGGGCTAGCGGGAGGGAATGAGCAGTTCTTC	TRBD2	-	TRBV6-6	TRBJ2-1
CASRRTSGADTQYF	TGTGCCAGCAGAAGGACTAGCGGGGCAGATACGCAGTATTTT	TRBD2	-	TRBV2	TRBJ2-3
CASSPDLYSEQFF	TGTGCCAGCAGTCCCGATCTTTATAGTGAGCAGTTCTTC	-	-	TRBV2	TRBJ2-1
CASQTGVKETQYF	TGTGCCAGCCAAACAGGGGTTAAAGAGACCCAGTACTTC	TRBD1	-	TRBV2	TRBJ2-5
CASSLGVYNEQFF	TGCGCCAGCAGCTTGGGGGTCTACAATGAGCAGTTCTTC	-	few	TRBV5-1	TRBJ2-1
CASSPNRGRVGFF	TGTGCCAGCAGTCCAAACAGGGGCAGGGTAGGGTTCTTC	TRBD1	-	TRBV27	TRBJ2-1
CATSRAVEGPGHEQYF	TGTGCCACCTCGAGGGCGGTGGAAGGGCCAGGGCACGAGCAGTACTTC	-	-	TRBV5-4	TRBJ2-7
CATSRDYGVQPQHF	TGTGCCACCAGCAGAGATTACGGCGTTCAGCCCCAGCATTTT	-	once	TRBV15	TRBJ1-5
CASTDDPLAGGLHEQFF	TGTGCCAGCACCGATGACCCTCTAGCGGGGGGATTGCATGAGCAGTTCTTC	TRBD2	once	TRBV7-8	TRBJ2-1
CASSTEGTGELFF	TGTGCCAGCAGTACTGAGGGTACCGGGGAGCTGTTTTTT	-	-	TRBV6-4	TRBJ2-2
CASLRNRDNSYEQYF	TGTGCCAGCCTCAGGAACCGGGACAACTCCTACGAGCAGTACTTC	-	-	TRBV18	TRBJ2-7
CASGGPRTEAFF	TGTGCCAGCGGAGGGCCCCGCACTGAAGCTTTCTTT	-	few	TRBV6-1	TRBJ1-1
CASSSAGTVWVNEQYF	TGTGCCAGCAGTTCCGCCGGGACAGTGTGGGTCAACGAGCAGTACTTC	TRBD1	-	TRBV28	TRBJ2-7
CASSALAGGANTGELFF	TGTGCTAGCAGCGCACTAGCGGGAGGGGCGAACACCGGGGAGCTGTTTTTT	TRBD2	few	TRBV7-7	TRBJ2-2
CASSSPGTGTHSEAFF	TGTGCCAGCAGCTCCCCCGGTACAGGGACCCACTCTGAAGCTTTCTTT	-	-	TRBV7-3	TRBJ1-1
CASSLGGLASTDTQYF	TGTGCCAGCAGCTTAGGGGGACTAGCCTCCACAGATACGCAGTATTTT	TRBD2	-	TRBV11-2	TRBJ2-3
CASFEGTGNTIYF	TGTGCCAGTTTTGAAGGAACTGGAAACACCATATATTTT	-	-	TRBV6-6	TRBJ1-3
CASSTPAASYEQYF	TGTGCCAGCAGTACGCCTGCAGCCTCCTACGAGCAGTACTTC	-	-	TRBV5-4	TRBJ2-7
CAGEGREDNSPLHF	TGTGCCGGGGAGGGCAGGGAGGATAATTCACCCCTCCACTTT	-	-	TRBV10-3	TRBJ1-6
CASRGDRQETQYF	TGTGCCAGCAGAGGGGACAGACAAGAGACCCAGTACTTC	TRBD1	once	TRBV6-1	TRBJ2-5
CASSPLSETEAFF	TGTGCCAGCTCACCCTTAAGCGAGACTGAAGCTTTCTTT	-	-	TRBV18	TRBJ1-1
CASSIGSGANVLTF	TGCGCCAGCAGCATCGGCTCTGGGGCCAACGTCCTGACTTTC	-	-	TRBV5-1	TRBJ2-6
CASSPPARATGELFF	TGTGCCAGCAGCCCCCCGGCCCGGGCCACCGGGGAGCTGTTTTTT	-	few	TRBV11-2	TRBJ2-2
CASSLGPRTGNQPQHF	TGTGCCAGCAGTTTGGGGCCTAGGACGGGAAATCAGCCCCAGCATTTT	-	-	TRBV27	TRBJ1-5
CASSEGGLAVSYNEQFF	TGTGCCAGCAGCGAGGGGGGACTAGCGGTATCCTACAATGAGCAGTTCTTC	TRBD2	-	TRBV7-9	TRBJ2-1
CASTEGQAYSNQPQHF	TGTGCCAGCACCGAAGGACAGGCTTATAGCAATCAGCCCCAGCATTTT	TRBD1	-	TRBV2	TRBJ1-5
CASSGINQPQHF	TGTGCCAGCAGTGGCATAAATCAGCCCCAGCATTTT	-	-	TRBV6-1	TRBJ1-5
CASSLESYSPLHF	TGTGCCAGCAGCTTAGAGTCCTATTCACCCCTCCACTTT	-	once	TRBV7-6	TRBJ1-6
CASSRQGRDTQYF	TGTGCCAGCAGTCGACAGGGAAGAGATACGCAGTATTTT	TRBD1	-	TRBV6-5	TRBJ2-3
CASSQGFLSRAFF	TGTGCCAGCAGCCAAGGGTTCCTATCGCGAGCTTTCTTT	-	-	TRBV25-1	TRBJ1-1
CASATRGLRNTDTQYF	TGCGCCAGCGCGACTAGAGGGCTGCGAAACACAGATACGCAGTATTTT	-	-	TRBV5-1	TRBJ2-3
CATGTGGYGNQPQHF	TGTGCCACCGGGACAGGGGGCTATGGCAATCAGCCCCAGCATTTT	TRBD1	-	TRBV7-8	TRBJ1-5
CASGSGLAGPQDTQYF	TGTGCTAGTGGGAGCGGACTAGCGGGACCTCAGGATACGCAGTATTTT	TRBD2	few	TRBV12-5	TRBJ2-3
CASRPPSNTGELFF	TGCGCCAGCCGCCCGCCCTCGAACACCGGGGAGCTGTTTTTT	-	-	TRBV5-1	TRBJ2-2
CASSLARLAGGPGTDTQYF	TGTGCCAGCAGCTTGGCTCGGCTAGCGGGGGGCCCGGGCACAGATACGCAGTATTTT	TRBD2	many	TRBV5-4	TRBJ2-3
CAWSPGQQNLEQYF	TGTGCCTGGAGTCCGGGACAACAAAATCTCGAGCAGTACTTC	-	-	TRBV30	TRBJ2-7
CASSLGAAPNQPQHF	TGTGCCAGCAGCTTAGGGGCAGCTCCTAATCAGCCCCAGCATTTT	-	-	TRBV7-2	TRBJ1-5
CASRGQLNEKLFF	TGTGCCAGCAGGGGACAGCTTAATGAAAAACTGTTTTTT	TRBD1	-	TRBV5-4	TRBJ1-4
CAWSRGPNTEAFF	TGTGCCTGGAGTAGAGGGCCGAACACTGAAGCTTTCTTT	-	few	TRBV30	TRBJ1-1
CASSYGQGVTDTQYF	TGTGCCAGCAGCTACGGACAGGGGGTCACAGATACGCAGTATTTT	TRBD1	-	TRBV6-5	TRBJ2-3
CASSILWGMAAGERGEQYF	TGTGCCAGTAGTATCTTGTGGGGTATGGCGGCGGGGGAGAGGGGCGAGCAGTACTTC	TRBD2	-	TRBV19	TRBJ2-7
CASILSSGSGETQYF	TGTGCCAGCATCCTTTCTAGCGGGAGCGGGGAGACCCAGTACTTC	TRBD2	-	TRBV5-6	TRBJ2-5
CASRDGTGGAEQPQHF	TGTGCCAGCAGAGACGGGACAGGGGGCGCCGAGCAGCCCCAGCATTTT	TRBD1	-	TRBV2	TRBJ1-5
CASSPPGPPVGNTIYF	TGCGCCAGCAGCCCCCCGGGACCTCCCGTGGGAAACACCATATATTTT	-	-	TRBV5-1	TRBJ1-3